The 26 T cell receptor beta chains listed next were all sequenced from one sample in a study of blood T cell repertoires in COVID-19. The method was immunoSEQ multiplex PCR; TCRdb's version includes in-frame clones alone and lacks a portion of them. The data contain roughly 70,000 clones, under 90% of them singletons. The specimen sequenced was peripheral blood. The source is a man between 60 and 75 years old with acute or convalescent COVID-19.

The rearrangement links TRBV18 to TRBJ2-7; 13 bases are shared with TRBD2. CDR3 length equals 15 residues. Germline CDR1 is KGHSH and CDR2 is LQKENI. V was clipped by 4 bases and J by 4 bases; unmatched bases: 4. CDR3 region: CASSQPGLAGYEQYF. Written as DNA, the CDR3 is TGTGCCAGCTCACAACCGGGACTAGCGGGATACGAGCAGTACTTC.

The CDR3 region is CASSLTGVYEQYF. CDR3 nucleotides: TGTGCCAGCAGCTTGACAGGGGTGTACGAGCAGTACTTC. The gene calls are TRBV5-5 and TRBJ2-7, with 7 nucleotides matching TRBD1. The CDR3 loop spans 13 amino acids. Germline V gives CDR1 SGHKS, CDR2 YYEKEE (reference sequence). V trimming: 1 base; J trimming: 4 bases; junction bases outside the gene matches: 2.

This clone is a singleton in its sample. DNA of the CDR3: TGTGCCAGCAGCGTTGGCGGGGGGGCCGGTGAGACCCAGTACTTC. Translation: CASSVGGGAGETQYF. The chain couples TRBV7-3 to TRBJ2-5; 9 bases agree with TRBD2. J was trimmed by 5 bases and V by 5 bases; bases with no gene match: 9. Germline loops: CDR1 SGHTA, CDR2 FQGTGA. The CDR3 runs to 15 residues.

The chain recombines TRBV2 with TRBJ1-2; 11 nucleotides line up with TRBD1. Germline CDR1 reads SNHLY; CDR2 reads FYNNEI. This CDR3 region has 17 residues. Trimming cost V 5 bases and J 6 bases; bases outside gene matches: 14. CDR3: CASSMWTGGADGHGYTF. Here the CDR3 DNA reads TGTGCCAGCAGTATGTGGACAGGGGGCGCCGACGGGCATGGCTACACCTTC.

The sample holds a few counts of this clone. V and J are TRBV13 and TRBJ1-5; D not certain. This CDR3 has 14 residues. V was trimmed by 3 bases and J by 4 bases, leaving 10 bases between them. CDR1 is PRHDT and CDR2 is FYEKMQ in the germline V gene (reference sequence). The CDR3 coding sequence is TGTGCCAGCAGCTTCGCCGGGAGAAATCAGCCCCAGCATTTT. Residues: CASSFAGRNQPQHF.

The CDR3 loop is CASSITRTGGRKLFF. The CDR3 nucleotides read TGTGCCAGTAGTATTACCCGGACAGGGGGTCGAAAACTGTTTTTT. This chain connects TRBV19 to TRBJ1-4; 10 nucleotides agree with TRBD1. V lost 3 bases to trimming and J lost 10 bases; unmatched junction nucleotides: 8. CDR3 length equals 15 residues. Germline V lookup: CDR1 LNHDA, CDR2 SQIVND (reference sequence).

The chain carries TRBV5-4 and TRBJ2-1; D might be TRBD1 (6 bases). The CDR3 extends over 18 amino acids. CDR1 SGHNT and CDR2 YYREEE come from the germline V gene (reference sequence). The V end lost 3 bases, the J end lost 3 bases, and 22 bases lay between the germline ends. The CDR3 coding sequence is TGTGCCAGCAGCTCCACAGGAGGAAGGGGGTCCGGCTACAATGAGCAGTTCTTC. Protein sequence: CASSSTGGRGSGYNEQFF. Looking up the rest from reference TRBV5-4 and TRBJ2-1 gives the full variable domain: ETGVTQSPTHLIKTRGQQVTLRCSSQSGHNTVSWYQQALGQGPQFIFQYYREEENGRGNFPPRFSGLQFPNYSSELNVNALELDDSALYLCASSSTGGRGSGYNEQFFGPGTRLTVL.

On this clone: At one end, the junction sequence differs from germline, possibly due to a read error. The chain has TRBV27 and TRBJ2-1; tentative D call: TRBD1 (5 bases). The CDR3 contains 15 residues. CDR1 and CDR2 from the germline V gene are MNHEY and SMNVEV (reference sequence). As DNA, the CDR3 is TGTGTCAGCAGTCTCGACAGAAATTCCTACAATGAGCAGTTCTTC. It yields the protein CVSSLDRNSYNEQFF.

This clone was counted between two and nine times. The CDR3 spells CASSSRTGVSNQPQHF. The CDR3 nucleotides are TGTGCCAGTAGTTCCCGGACAGGAGTGAGCAATCAGCCCCAGCATTTT. V and J are TRBV19 and TRBJ1-5; 7 nucleotides match TRBD1. Germline V gene sequence: CDR1 LNHDA, CDR2 SQIVND (reference sequence). V was clipped by 5 bases and J by 1 base; unmatched bases: 8. The CDR3 is 16 amino acids.

The CDR3 DNA is TGTGCCAGCAGGCCCTCGGAGGGGAATAATTCACCCCTCCACTTT. The encoded protein is CASRPSEGNNSPLHF. This sequence joins TRBV6-5 and TRBJ1-6; weak D call: TRBD1 (5 bases). Germline V lookup: CDR1 MNHEY, CDR2 SVGAGI. The CDR3 covers 15 residues. The germline V and J ends were trimmed by 6 bases and 5 bases, with 14 bases remaining between them.

The gene calls are TRBV20-1 and TRBJ1-1, with a possible D match to TRBD1 (5 bases). Germline V gene data show CDR1 as DFQATT and CDR2 as SNEGSKA (reference sequence). Trimming shortened V by 3 bases and J by 2 bases, and 10 bases separated the two germline ends. The CDR3 is 13 amino acids. Written as DNA, the CDR3 is TGCAGTGCTAGTAGGCAGGGAAACACTGAAGCTTTCTTT. Encoded protein: CSASRQGNTEAFF.

The rearrangement links TRBV18 to TRBJ1-2; possibly TRBD1 for D (5 bases). Germline V CDR1 and CDR2: KGHSH, LQKENI. The CDR3 is 16 amino acids. Trimming pared 4 bases from V and 3 bases from J, leaving 18 bases between. Written as DNA, the CDR3 is TGTGCCAGCTCACTCTCCACAGGTCTCGTAGACTATGGCTACACCTTC. As protein: CASSLSTGLVDYGYTF.

This chain connects TRBV7-9 to TRBJ2-1; 11 bases are a match to TRBD1. V shed 2 bases, J shed 6 bases, and the junction held 3 bases outside the gene matches. This CDR3 comprises 15 residues. CDR1 is SEHNR, CDR2 FQNEAQ, per germline (reference sequence). CDR3 residues: CASSLWGQGVNEQFF. CDR3 DNA: TGTGCCAGCAGCTTATGGGGACAGGGGGTCAATGAGCAGTTCTTC. Supplemented by reference TRBV7-9 and TRBJ2-1, the full variable domain reads DTGVSQNPRHKITKRGQNVTFRCDPISEHNRLYWYRQTLGQGPEFLTYFQNEAQLEKSRLLSDRFSAERPKGSFSTLEIQRTEQGDSAMYLCASSLWGQGVNEQFFGPGTRLTVL.

This clone was detected once. The rearrangement uses TRBV6-5 and TRBJ2-7, with TRBD1 identical over 9 bases. Looked up from germline, CDR1 is MNHEY and CDR2 is SVGAGI. The CDR3 consists of 15 residues. After removal of 4 bases from V and 5 bases from J, the junction contained 9 bases not matched to a gene. In nucleotides, the CDR3 is TGTGCCAGCAGTTCCCCGGGACAGGGAGGCCACGAGCAGTACTTC. Amino acid sequence: CASSSPGQGGHEQYF.

This rearrangement joins TRBV6-5 to TRBJ1-3; perhaps TRBD1 as D (6 bases). This CDR3 is 15 amino acids long. V lost 6 bases and J lost 2, with 14 bases in between. Germline V CDR1 and CDR2: MNHEY, SVGAGI. The CDR3 nucleotides read TGTGCCAGCAGACAGGGAATGTTGGCTGGAAACACCATATATTTT. It yields the protein CASRQGMLAGNTIYF.

DNA for the CDR3: TGTGCCAGCAGCTTAGTTAGCGGGGGGTTCAATGAGCAGTTCTTC. This encodes CASSLVSGGFNEQFF. This chain links TRBV7-9 with TRBJ2-1; 10 nucleotides match TRBD2. Losses at the gene ends were 1 base for V and 6 bases for J; bases not matched to a gene: 3. CDR3 length equals 15 residues. The germline V gene has CDR1 SEHNR and CDR2 FQNEAQ (reference sequence).

V and J are TRBV6-6 and TRBJ1-5; D remains unclear. Germline CDR1 MNHNY, CDR2 SVGAGI (reference sequence). V was pared by 2 bases and J by 0 bases, with 8 bases between. The CDR3 consists of 15 residues. The CDR3 sequence: CASSYGVSSNQPQHF. Written as DNA, the CDR3 is TGTGCCAGCAGTTACGGAGTCAGTAGCAATCAGCCCCAGCATTTT.

The V call is TRBV5-1, the J call TRBJ1-4; possible D gene TRBD1, 6 bases. The CDR3 extends over 16 amino acids. CDR1 is SGHRS, CDR2 YFSETQ, per germline. Trimming stripped 0 bases from V and 1 base from J, with 10 bases between. DNA of the CDR3: TGCGCCAGCAGCTTGGCGGAGACAGGAACTAATGAAAAACTGTTTTTT. Its protein product is CASSLAETGTNEKLFF.

Here the CDR3 reads CASSQVTGFRNQPQHF. In DNA form, the CDR3 reads TGCGCCAGCAGCCAAGTGACAGGGTTTCGCAATCAGCCCCAGCATTTT. The V gene is TRBV4-1, the J gene TRBJ1-5; 7 bases fit TRBD1. The J segment lost 2 bases and the V segment lost 1 base, leaving 5 bases of the junction unmatched. Germline CDR1 and CDR2: MGHRA and YSYEKL. The CDR3 is 16 amino acids.

This clone has a single count. The chain has TRBV15 and TRBJ2-4, with 10 bases lining up with TRBD2. The V gene end was trimmed by 0 bases and the J gene end by 9 bases; junction bases not matched to a gene: 8. The CDR3 length is 16 residues. The V gene's germline CDR1 is LNHNV and CDR2 YYDKDF (reference sequence). In DNA form, the CDR3 reads TGTGCCACCAGCAGAGATAAAAGACTAGCGGGCTCCATTCAGTACTTC. The encoded protein is CATSRDKRLAGSIQYF. Complete variable domain (other parts from reference TRBV15 and TRBJ2-4): DAMVIQNPRYQVTQFGKPVTLSCSQTLNHNVMYWYQQKSSQAPKLLFHYYDKDFNNEADTPDNFQSRRPNTSFCFLDIRSPGLGDTAMYLCATSRDKRLAGSIQYFGAGTRLSVL.

The J gene is TRBJ1-1, the V gene TRBV18; D is unresolved. Trimming left V 1 base short and J 1 base short, with 7 bases between. CDR3 size: 14 residues. Per the germline V gene, CDR1 is KGHSH and CDR2 is LQKENI. The CDR3 DNA is TGTGCCAGCTCACCACTCCACGGGAACACTGAAGCTTTCTTT. As protein: CASSPLHGNTEAFF.

This chain connects TRBV7-3 to TRBJ2-5; a possible D gene is TRBD1 (5 bases). Trimming took off 4 bases at V and 9 bases at J, with 15 bases between the two ends. The CDR3 is made up of 13 amino acids. Germline V gives CDR1 SGHTA, CDR2 FQGTGA. The CDR3 here is CASSSLGVGPQYF. The CDR3 bases are TGTGCCAGCAGCTCCCTAGGGGTCGGGCCCCAGTACTTC.

The rearrangement links TRBV7-9 to TRBJ2-1; 8 positions agree with TRBD2. Per the germline V gene, CDR1 is SEHNR and CDR2 is FQNEAQ (reference sequence). V lost 3 bases to trimming and J lost 6 bases; unmatched junction nucleotides: 7. The CDR3 contains 15 residues. The CDR3 coding sequence is TGTGCCAGCAGCTTTGTAACCGGGACTAGCAATGAGCAGTTCTTC. Amino acid sequence: CASSFVTGTSNEQFF.

V and J are TRBV25-1 and TRBJ1-1, with TRBD1 as a possible D gene (5 bases). The CDR3 consists of 15 residues. Germline V gene lookup returns CDR1 MGHDK and CDR2 SYGVNS. Trimming shortened V by 1 base and J by 0 bases, and 9 bases separated the two germline ends. In nucleotides, the CDR3 is TGTGCCAGCAGTGAATCTTCGACAGTGAACACTGAAGCTTTCTTT. It specifies CASSESSTVNTEAFF.

This clone appeared once. V is TRBV7-2 and J is TRBJ2-2, with TRBD1 matching over 7 bases. The CDR3 is made up of 15 amino acids. Per germline, CDR1 SGHTA and CDR2 FQGNSA. Losses at the gene ends were 8 bases for V and 3 bases for J; bases not matched to a gene: 9. CDR3 DNA: TGTGCCAGCGTAGGAATAGGGGGCTACACCGGGGAGCTGTTTTTT. This translates into CASVGIGGYTGELFF. The full variable domain, its missing parts supplied by reference TRBV7-2 and TRBJ2-2, is GAGVSQSPSNKVTEKGKDVELRCDPISGHTALYWYRQSLGQGLEFLIYFQGNSAPDKSGLPSDRFSAERTGGSVSTLTIQRTQQEDSAVYLCASVGIGGYTGELFFGEGSRLTVL.

The chain links TRBV19 to TRBJ1-5; D is ambiguous. CDR1 and CDR2 from the germline V gene are LNHDA and SQIVND (reference sequence). The CDR3 contains 13 residues. V was clipped by 5 bases and J by 6 bases, with 11 bases between them. The CDR3 is CASSPRLVQPQHF. In nucleotides, the CDR3 is TGTGCCAGTAGTCCTCGTCTCGTTCAGCCCCAGCATTTT.